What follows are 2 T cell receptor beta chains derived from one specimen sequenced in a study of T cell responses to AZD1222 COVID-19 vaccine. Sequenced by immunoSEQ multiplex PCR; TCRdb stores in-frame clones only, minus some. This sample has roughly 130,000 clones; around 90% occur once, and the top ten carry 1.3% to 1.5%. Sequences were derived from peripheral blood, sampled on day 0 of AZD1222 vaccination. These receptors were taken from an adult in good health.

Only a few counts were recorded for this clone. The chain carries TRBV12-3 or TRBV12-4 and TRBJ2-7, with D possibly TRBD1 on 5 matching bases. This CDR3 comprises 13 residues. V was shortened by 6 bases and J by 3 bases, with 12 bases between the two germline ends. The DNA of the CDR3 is TGTGCCAGCAGCCTACAGGTCGTCTACGAGCAGTACTTC. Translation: CASSLQVVYEQYF.

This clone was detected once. For the CDR3, the DNA is TGTGCCAGCTCACCAAATAGCGGGGACGGCCAAGAGACCCAGTACTTC. It specifies CASSPNSGDGQETQYF. This chain joins TRBV18 and TRBJ2-5, with 8 bases aligning to TRBD2. Germline V gives CDR1 KGHSH, CDR2 LQKENI. The CDR3 spans 16 residues. Trimming removed 2 bases from V and 1 base from J; junction bases left unmatched: 6. Full variable domain (outside the CDR3, taken from reference TRBV18 and TRBJ2-5): NAGVMQNPRHLVRRRGQEARLRCSPMKGHSHVYWYRQLPEEGLKFMVYLQKENIIDESGMPKERFSAEFPKEGPSILRIQQVVRGDSAAYFCASSPNSGDGQETQYFGPGTRLLVL.